This T cell receptor (beta chain) was identified in a study of regulatory T cells. Study outcomes and limitations: Patient repertoires had restricted TRB V-J pairs and skewed V and J usage, most in Tregs. Hydrophobic residues at CDR3 positions 6 and 7 were enriched in conventional CD4+ T cells of CD3G-deficient patients.

The PCR used 52 TRBV and 13 TRBJ primers. Repertoires were generated with immunoSEQ multiplex PCR, while TCRdb's copy carries only in-frame clones and drops some. The sample consists of around 17,000 clones, 84% of them appearing once. Notes on this clone: What it binds is not known.

The CDR3 is 16 amino acids. CDR1 and CDR2 from the germline V gene are WNHNN and SYGVQD (reference sequence). The J segment lost 6 bases and the V segment lost 4 bases, leaving 11 bases of the junction unmatched. Autoimmunity was present in every CD3G-deficient patient, worse in two. CD4+ cells were sorted into CD25-high CD127-low regulatory cells and CD25-low CD127-high conventional cells. The sequenced material came from conventional CD4+ T cells sorted from blood. This rearrangement joins TRBV10-1 to TRBJ2-5, with 10 positions matching TRBD1. This receptor was taken from a person aged 30-39 years with CD3G deficiency. CDR3 region: CASSALTGTGEQTQYF. The CDR3 DNA reads as TGCGCCAGCAGTGCCCTCACCGGGACAGGGGAGCAGACCCAGTACTTC.